Given below is one T cell receptor beta chain in context. The clone's antigen remains unknown. One junction end does not reproduce the germline sequence, and a read error may be involved. Using a constant-region primer and ProtoScript II reverse transcriptase, TCRbeta-specific cDNA was reverse-transcribed from 500 to 650 ng total RNA. The TCRbeta libraries were prepared through three rounds of nested multiplex PCR following a slightly modified ARM-PCR procedure. The first two PCR rounds used multiplex TRBV1-TRBV30 forward primers with a Cbeta reverse primer, each for approximately 11 cycles. Sample barcodes and Illumina adapters were added in a final 25-cycle PCR using Deep VentR polymerase. Before sequencing, amplicons of 200-500 bp were gel-purified using a QIAquick gel extraction kit. TCRbeta amplicons were sequenced on an Illumina HiSeq 2500 with 250-bp paired-end reads. The study's own analysis went as follows. To recover full CDR3 sequences, reads were quality-trimmed using Trimmomatic v0.33 and paired reads were then merged using FLASH v1.2.11. V, D and J germline segments were assigned to the rearranged TCRbeta sequences using MiGEC v1.2.1b. Clonotype statistics, along with Shannon-Wiener diversity indices, were calculated using VDJtools v1.0.0. To cut down on sampling bias, every analysis after diversity analysis relied on just the 250 most abundant clonotypes from each sample. TCRdb reran the public reads through fastp at Q25 and MiXCR, keeping productive beta chains. CDR3 protein duplicates are merged, each entry listing the most common genes and DNA. Here the V and J calls rest on TCRdb's processing, not on the authors' analysis. This sample holds some 120,000 distinct CDR3 sequences; around 64% were observed only once. The ten largest make up about 8% of the sample.

The sample belongs to a study of tumor-infiltrating lymphocytes in primary liver carcinoma (TCRdb year 2017). Study-level background: Of the five patients (three men and two women, aged 30 to 69 years), four had hepatocellular carcinoma and one had combined HCC and intrahepatic cholangiocarcinoma. A total of approximately 35 specimens from 5 patients, comprising some 25 tumor regions, 5 adjacent noncancerous liver tissues and 5 peripheral blood samples, were covered by TCRbeta repertoire sequencing. Agilent mRNA microarray profiling was performed on the 25 tumor region samples to relate TCRbeta repertoire diversity to the local molecular phenotype. Reproducibility between technical replicate repertoires was high, with correlation coefficients above 0.95 and mean shared-clone rates roughly 0.87. Each sample produced roughly 3.5 to 8 million productive TCRbeta reads, and read depth showed no significant difference between tissue types. Across five regions of each liver tumor, along with adjacent normal tissue and blood, the study brought together TCRbeta repertoire sequencing, expression microarrays and whole-exome sequencing. The tumors of the five patients were staged as T1-T3 N0M0, with maximum diameters ranging from 4.2 to 10 cm.

The paper's findings and limits, for the study overall: Only the TCR beta chain was sequenced, which likely underestimates true repertoire diversity because unpaired alpha chains were not captured. The study included only a handful of patients, and the authors note findings should be validated in a larger study. The top 250 clones made up a significantly larger repertoire fraction in tumors than in blood (p = 0.039). Because the samples were bulk and unsorted, CD4+ and CD8+ T cell repertoires could not be compared. Repertoire overlap was found to be higher between tumor regions (mean roughly 36%) than between tumor-adjacent (roughly 17%) or tumor-blood (roughly 15%) pairs, consistent with antigen-driven expansion. Only about 7.5-25% of top clones were found in all five regions of a tumor, suggesting spatial heterogeneity of tumor-infiltrating T cells.

CDR1 and CDR2 (MNHNY, SVGAGI) derive from the germline V gene (reference sequence). The CDR3 has 15 amino acids, counting the end cysteine and phenylalanine. Left in the record is the CDR3 DNA by itself, 45 bases read in frame from the first base. Without any cell sorting, total RNA and DNA were extracted together from 20-30 mg of bulk tissue using the AllPrep DNA/RNA mini kit. A handful of patients with histopathologically diagnosed primary liver carcinoma underwent surgical resection in China between 2015 and March 2016. At the time of sampling, the patients had chronic HBV infection and had not received any treatment. Five spatially separated regions were sampled per tumor: superior, inferior, left-lateral and right-lateral poles, plus the tumor centre. Histological examination found more than 75% viable tumor cells in every tumor sample. Fresh tumor and adjacent tissue pieces were bisected, with one half stored in RNAlater at -80 degrees C and the other half sent for histology.

The sequence was collected from a woman between 55 and 75 years old with primary liver carcinoma and hepatitis B virus infection. The V and J segments used are TRBV6-6 and TRBJ2-2; the D gene is perhaps TRBD2, from 6 matching bases. Sequenced sample: liver tumor tissue from sampling region 3. The sample's cell subset or site, from its label and the paper: tumor region T3, left-lateral pole. The nucleotide sequence is given as TGTGTCAGCCTCGGGTCCAGCGGGTTAACCGGGGAGCCGTTTTTT. It specifies CVSLGSSGLTGEPFF.